Presented here are 14 T cell receptor beta chains from one specimen sequenced in a study of long-term antiretroviral therapy in people with HIV. The libraries were made with immunoSEQ v3.0 at survey level. Generated by immunoSEQ multiplex PCR, the TCRdb table keeps only in-frame clones and is missing some. The profile shows fewer than 30,000 clones, about 86% of them singletons. The sequencing used unsorted PBMCs, collected 2.7 years after starting antiretroviral therapy. These receptors were obtained from a man aged 40-55 years with HIV.

V gene TRBV7-9 combines with J gene TRBJ1-5, with D uncertain. The CDR3 has 15 amino acids. The germline CDR1 and CDR2 sequences are SEHNR and FQNEAQ (reference sequence). V lost 1 base and J 0 bases, leaving 7 bases between the germline ends. The CDR3 protein is CASSLVGNSNQPQHF. In DNA, the CDR3 is TGTGCCAGCAGCTTAGTGGGAAATAGCAATCAGCCCCAGCATTTT.

This chain links TRBV7-2 with TRBJ1-6; D unresolved. This CDR3 region has 15 residues. V lost 0 bases and J 5 bases, leaving 8 bases between the germline ends. Looked up from germline, CDR1 is SGHTA and CDR2 is FQGNSA. The CDR3 protein is CASSLAGNDNSPLHF. In nucleotides, the CDR3 is TGTGCCAGCAGCTTAGCAGGGAACGATAATTCACCCCTCCACTTT.

This chain connects TRBV2 to TRBJ1-1; TRBD1 might be the D (6 bases). The CDR3 is made up of 14 amino acids. Between the trimmed V and J ends, which lost 6 bases and 1 base, there was a span of 12 bases. Germline-derived CDR1 and CDR2 are SNHLY and FYNNEI. The CDR3 spells CASSAGERNTEAFF. Written as DNA, the CDR3 is TGTGCCAGCAGCGCAGGGGAGCGGAACACTGAAGCTTTCTTT.

This rearrangement joins TRBV6-5 to TRBJ2-3, with 10 bases aligning to TRBD2. Germline assignment: CDR1 MNHEY and CDR2 SVGAGI. The V gene end was trimmed by 6 bases and the J gene end by 8 bases; junction bases not matched to a gene: 11. The CDR3 is 15 amino acids. The CDR3 reads CASSPGAGGHSTQYF. The CDR3 coding sequence is TGTGCCAGCAGCCCTGGAGCGGGGGGGCATAGTACGCAGTATTTT.

CDR3 bases: TGCGCCAGCAGCAAAGTGGATGGCCAGGAGGGGGGGGCCGAGCAGTACTTC. Translating it yields CASSKVDGQEGGAEQYF. V gene TRBV4-3 combines with J gene TRBJ2-7; weak D call: TRBD2 (7 bases). CDR1 and CDR2 (germline): LGHNA, YSLEER. The length of the CDR3 is 17 residues. Between the trimmed V and J ends, which lost 5 bases and 6 bases, there was a span of 26 bases.

The gene calls are TRBV21-1 and TRBJ2-1; the table's D call of TRBD2 was not tested on the DNA. TRBV21-1 is flagged as a pseudogene. CDR3 length: 14 amino acids. CDR3 DNA sequence: TGTGCCAGCAGCGATAGCGGGGGTTACAATGAGCAGTTCTTC. It yields the protein CASSDSGGYNEQFF.

The chain is built from TRBV2 and TRBJ2-7; 12 nucleotides match TRBD1. This CDR3 spans 15 amino acids. V shed 7 bases, J shed 7 bases, and the junction held 11 bases outside the gene matches. Germline V gives CDR1 SNHLY, CDR2 FYNNEI. The CDR3 coding sequence is TGTGCCAGCATTCTCCAGGGACAGGGGGCGCGGGAGCAGTACTTC. Translating gives CASILQGQGAREQYF.

The chain links TRBV21-1 to TRBJ1-1. TRBV21-1 is a pseudogene segment. The CDR3 covers 15 residues. The CDR3 nucleotides are TGTGCCAGCAGCAAAGTAGCAATACGTAACACTGAAGCTTTCTTT. It codes for CASSKVAIRNTEAFF.

The rearrangement uses TRBV28 and TRBJ2-1, with unresolved D. The V end lost 2 bases, the J end lost 1 base, and 12 bases lay between the germline ends. CDR3 length: 16 residues. The germline gives CDR1 MDHEN, CDR2 SYDVKM. Here the CDR3 reads CASSLNLGTSYNEQFF. CDR3 nucleotide sequence: TGTGCCAGCAGTTTAAATCTCGGCACTTCCTACAATGAGCAGTTCTTC.

V usage is TRBV7-2 and J usage is TRBJ2-7, with 13 bases that match TRBD2. CDR3 length: 16 amino acids. Germline CDR1 and CDR2: SGHTA and FQGNSA. The V gene end was trimmed by 9 bases and the J gene end by 0 bases; junction bases not matched to a gene: 8. The CDR3 spells CASPGLAGPSSYEQYF. For the CDR3, the DNA is TGTGCCAGTCCGGGACTAGCGGGGCCGAGCTCCTACGAGCAGTACTTC.

V is TRBV2 and J is TRBJ2-2; perhaps TRBD1 as D (6 bases). This CDR3 has 15 amino acids. Germline CDR1 is SNHLY and CDR2 is FYNNEI. The germline V and J ends were trimmed by 6 bases and 2 bases, with 13 bases remaining between them. Written as DNA, the CDR3 is TGTGCCAGCAGGCCGGACAGTATAAACACCGGGGAGCTGTTTTTT. Protein: CASRPDSINTGELFF.

The CDR3, as DNA: TGCGCCAGCAGCCAAGATCTGGGGGGGCCCTACGAGCAGTACTTC. It encodes CASSQDLGGPYEQYF. The chain employs TRBV4-3 and TRBJ2-7; tentatively, D is TRBD2 (7 bases). Germline values: CDR1 LGHNA, CDR2 YSLEER. Trimming shortened V by 0 bases and J by 2 bases, and 11 bases separated the two germline ends. The CDR3 extends over 15 amino acids.

The chain recombines TRBV18 with TRBJ2-4, with D perhaps TRBD2 (5 bases). CDR1 and CDR2 (germline): KGHSH, LQKENI. This CDR3 has 20 residues. The V end was cut by 5 bases, the J end by 1 base, with 27 bases between. The DNA of the CDR3 is TGTGCCAGCTCAGCCACCCCGTTGGAAAGGACTCCCCGGGCCAAAAACATTCAGTACTTC. This encodes CASSATPLERTPRAKNIQYF. Variable domain in full (rest from reference TRBV18 and TRBJ2-4): NAGVMQNPRHLVRRRGQEARLRCSPMKGHSHVYWYRQLPEEGLKFMVYLQKENIIDESGMPKERFSAEFPKEGPSILRIQQVVRGDSAAYFCASSATPLERTPRAKNIQYFGAGTRLSVL.

The J gene is TRBJ1-5, the V gene TRBV5-4; TRBD1 is a possible D gene (6 bases). Trimming pared 0 bases from V and 3 bases from J, leaving 10 bases between. The CDR3 is made up of 15 amino acids. Germline V lookup: CDR1 SGHNT, CDR2 YYREEE (reference sequence). CDR3 sequence (DNA): TGTGCCAGCAGCTTGGGAGGGGGGACCAATCAGCCCCAGCATTTT. Encoded protein: CASSLGGGTNQPQHF.